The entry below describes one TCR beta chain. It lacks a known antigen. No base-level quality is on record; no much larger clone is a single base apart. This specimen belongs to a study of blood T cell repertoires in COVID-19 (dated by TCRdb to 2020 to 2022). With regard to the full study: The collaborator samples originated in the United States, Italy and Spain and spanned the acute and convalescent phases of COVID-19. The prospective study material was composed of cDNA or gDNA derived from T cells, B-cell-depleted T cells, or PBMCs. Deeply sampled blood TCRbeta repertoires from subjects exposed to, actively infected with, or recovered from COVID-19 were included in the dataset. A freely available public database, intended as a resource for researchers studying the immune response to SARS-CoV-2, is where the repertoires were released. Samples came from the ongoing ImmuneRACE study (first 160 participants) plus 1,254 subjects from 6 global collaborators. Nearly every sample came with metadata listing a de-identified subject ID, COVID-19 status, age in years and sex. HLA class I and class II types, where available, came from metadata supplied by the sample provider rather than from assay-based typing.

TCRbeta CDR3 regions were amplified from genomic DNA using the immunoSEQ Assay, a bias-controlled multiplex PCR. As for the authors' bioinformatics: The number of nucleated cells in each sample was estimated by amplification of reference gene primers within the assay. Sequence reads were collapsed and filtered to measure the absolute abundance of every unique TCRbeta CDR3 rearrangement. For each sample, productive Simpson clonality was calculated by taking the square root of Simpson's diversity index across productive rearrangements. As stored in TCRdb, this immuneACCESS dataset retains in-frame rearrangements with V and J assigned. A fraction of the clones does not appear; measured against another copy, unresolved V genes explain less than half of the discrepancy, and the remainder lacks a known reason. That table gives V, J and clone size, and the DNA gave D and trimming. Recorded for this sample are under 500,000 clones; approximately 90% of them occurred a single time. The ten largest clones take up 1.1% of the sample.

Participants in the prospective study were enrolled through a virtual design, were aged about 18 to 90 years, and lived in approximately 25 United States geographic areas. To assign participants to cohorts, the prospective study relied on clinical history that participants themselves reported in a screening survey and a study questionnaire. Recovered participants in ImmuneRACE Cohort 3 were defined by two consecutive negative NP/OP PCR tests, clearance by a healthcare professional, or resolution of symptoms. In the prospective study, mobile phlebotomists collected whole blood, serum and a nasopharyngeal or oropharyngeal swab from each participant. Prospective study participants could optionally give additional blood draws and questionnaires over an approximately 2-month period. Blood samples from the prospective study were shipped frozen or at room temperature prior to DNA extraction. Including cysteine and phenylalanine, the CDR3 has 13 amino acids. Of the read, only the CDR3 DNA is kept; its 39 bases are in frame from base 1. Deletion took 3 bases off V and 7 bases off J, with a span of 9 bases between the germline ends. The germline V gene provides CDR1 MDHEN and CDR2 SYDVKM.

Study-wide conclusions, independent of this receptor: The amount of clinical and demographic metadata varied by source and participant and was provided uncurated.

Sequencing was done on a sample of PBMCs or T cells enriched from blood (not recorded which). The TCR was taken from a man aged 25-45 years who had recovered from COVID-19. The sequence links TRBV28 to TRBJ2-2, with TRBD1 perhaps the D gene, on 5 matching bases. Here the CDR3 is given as CASSFNTGGELFF. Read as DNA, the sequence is TGTGCCAGCAGTTTTAATACAGGCGGGGAGCTGTTTTTT.